This entry describes one TCR beta chain. The germline gives CDR1 MNHEY, CDR2 SVGAGI. With V trimmed by 9 bases and J by 7 bases, 7 bases remained unmatched. The CDR3 loop spans 13 amino acids. This sample was taken from a study of blood T cell repertoires in COVID-19. Generated by immunoSEQ multiplex PCR, the TCRdb table keeps only in-frame clones and is missing some. The table has under 450,000 clones, around 88% seen once. Sequences were obtained from peripheral blood. The chain has TRBV6-5 and TRBJ1-1; 11 nucleotides align to TRBD1. This TCR came from a woman aged 45-59 years with COVID-19, enrolled during active disease. The DNA for the CDR3 is TGTGCCAGTTTAGGACAGGGGGCCCTTGAAGCTTTCTTT. It yields the protein CASLGQGALEAFF.